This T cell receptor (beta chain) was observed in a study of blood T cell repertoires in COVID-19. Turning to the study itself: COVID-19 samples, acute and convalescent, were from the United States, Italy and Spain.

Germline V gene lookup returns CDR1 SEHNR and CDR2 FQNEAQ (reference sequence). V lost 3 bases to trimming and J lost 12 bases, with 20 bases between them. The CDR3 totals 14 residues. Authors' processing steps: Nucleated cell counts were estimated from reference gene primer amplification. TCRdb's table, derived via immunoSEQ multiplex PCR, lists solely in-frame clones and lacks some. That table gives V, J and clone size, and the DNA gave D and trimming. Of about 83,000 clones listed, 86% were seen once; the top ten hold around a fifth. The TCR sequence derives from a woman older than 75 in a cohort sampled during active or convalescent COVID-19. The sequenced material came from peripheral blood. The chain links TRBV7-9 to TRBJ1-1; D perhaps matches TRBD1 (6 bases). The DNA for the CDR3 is TGTGCCAGCAGCTTTAAACAGGGTATCGAGATATCTTTCTTT. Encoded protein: CASSFKQGIEISFF.